A single sample is the source of the 20 T cell receptor beta chains below, sequenced in a study of radiation and T cells in renal cell carcinoma. Here immunoSEQ multiplex PCR was the method, and the copy in TCRdb shows in-frame clones only, minus some. The repertoire holds tens of thousands of clones, with 82% as singletons. The time point was: baseline pretreatment blood. Described treatment: 15 Gy SBRT to primary tumor, nephrectomy 4 weeks later. The starting material was blood, obtained from a patient whose treatment included radiotherapy and nephrectomy. The receptors derive from a man aged 55 to 70 with renal cell carcinoma.

The chain carries TRBV9 and TRBJ2-7; TRBD1 might be the D (6 bases). This CDR3 region has 15 residues. CDR1 and CDR2 (germline): SGDLS, YYNGEE. V was trimmed by 2 bases and J by 9 bases, leaving 21 bases between them. CDR3 sequence (DNA): TGTGCCAGCAGCGTCTCTGCACCCCCAGGGGACGTGCAGTACTTC. It specifies CASSVSAPPGDVQYF.

The chain is built from TRBV28 and TRBJ2-3; the D is unclear. CDR1 is MDHEN and CDR2 is SYDVKM in the germline V gene. V lost 7 bases, J lost 3 bases, and 11 bases lay in between. This CDR3 comprises 13 residues. CDR3 in DNA: TGTGCCAGCATTAGCCCGAATACAGATACGCAGTATTTT. Encoded protein: CASISPNTDTQYF.

This chain uses TRBV6-5 with TRBJ2-2; D not certain. Trimming cost V 6 bases and J 4 bases, with 6 bases left between them. Germline CDR1 is MNHEY and CDR2 is SVGAGI. CDR3 length: 12 residues. The CDR3 sequence is CASSRGTGELFF. The CDR3 bases are TGTGCCAGCAGCCGCGGCACCGGGGAGCTGTTTTTT.

The genes are TRBV7-6 and TRBJ2-7; possibly TRBD2 for D (5 bases). V shed 3 bases and J shed 3 bases, with 15 bases lying between them. Looked up from germline, CDR1 is SGHVS and CDR2 is FNYEAQ. The CDR3 sequence is 15 residues long. Written as DNA, the CDR3 is TGTGCCAGCAGCTTTGAGCAGGACTCCCTCTACGAGCAGTACTTC. It specifies CASSFEQDSLYEQYF.

The gene calls are TRBV28 and TRBJ2-1, with TRBD2 matching over 7 bases. Germline assignment: CDR1 MDHEN and CDR2 SYDVKM. The trim removed 6 bases at V and 2 bases at J, leaving 7 bases unmatched. This CDR3 contains 15 residues. The CDR3 DNA sequence: TGTGCCAGCAGGCAACCTGGGGGGGCCTACAATGAGCAGTTCTTC. Encoded protein: CASRQPGGAYNEQFF.

The chain links TRBV14 to TRBJ2-1; 9 bases match TRBD1. CDR1 is SGHDN, CDR2 FVKESK, per germline. Unmatched junction bases numbered 10, after V lost 1 base and J lost 12 bases. This CDR3 has 15 residues. CDR3 sequence reads: CASSQAGQGRGLQFF. In DNA form, the CDR3 reads TGTGCCAGCAGCCAAGCAGGACAGGGGAGGGGATTGCAGTTCTTC.

The chain carries TRBV7-3 and TRBJ2-3; D is undetermined. V was pared by 0 bases and J by 2 bases, with 9 bases between. The CDR3 is 15 residues long. Germline V lookup: CDR1 SGHTA, CDR2 FQGTGA. In nucleotides, the CDR3 is TGTGCCAGCAGCTTAACGGGCGGTTTCACAGATACGCAGTATTTT. Translating gives CASSLTGGFTDTQYF.

This chain joins TRBV5-1 and TRBJ1-2, with 7 bases identical to TRBD1. The CDR3 has 15 residues. V gave up 2 bases and J gave up 7 bases; unmatched junction bases: 11. The germline V gene has CDR1 SGHRS and CDR2 YFSETQ. The CDR3: CASSFSTGRDAGYTF. In nucleotides, the CDR3 is TGCGCCAGCAGCTTTTCGACAGGGAGGGACGCTGGCTACACCTTC. Complete variable domain (other parts from reference TRBV5-1 and TRBJ1-2): KAGVTQTPRYLIKTRGQQVTLSCSPISGHRSVSWYQQTPGQGLQFLFEYFSETQRNKGNFPGRFSGRQFSNSRSEMNVSTLELGDSALYLCASSFSTGRDAGYTFGSGTRLTVV.

V gene TRBV4-1 combines with J gene TRBJ2-3, with 15 bases fitting TRBD2. This CDR3 spans 17 amino acids. CDR1 is MGHRA and CDR2 is YSYEKL in the germline V gene. The trim removed 4 bases at V and 0 bases at J, leaving 2 bases unmatched. CDR3: CASSLGLAGGSTDTQYF. DNA for the CDR3: TGCGCCAGCAGCCTCGGACTAGCGGGAGGGAGCACAGATACGCAGTATTTT.

The chain couples TRBV4-2 to TRBJ1-5; 9 bases map to TRBD1. The germline V gene has CDR1 LGHNA and CDR2 YNFKEQ. The V gene end was trimmed by 3 bases and the J gene end by 7 bases; junction bases not matched to a gene: 4. The CDR3 loop spans 14 amino acids. The CDR3 DNA reads TGTGCCAGCAGCCAGGGACAGGGCATCCAGCCCCAGCATTTT. This encodes CASSQGQGIQPQHF.

Only a few counts were recorded for this clone. The sample has other DNA sequences that encode this CDR3 too. The chain uses TRBV5-6 and TRBJ1-2, with TRBD1 matching over 9 bases. The germline V gene has CDR1 SGHDT and CDR2 YYEEEE. Trimming removed 4 bases from V and 2 bases from J; junction bases left unmatched: 9. This CDR3 spans 16 amino acids. CDR3 loop: CASSLPGTGFNYGYTF. CDR3 DNA: TGTGCCAGCAGCCTACCCGGGACAGGGTTCAACTATGGCTACACCTTC.

V and J are TRBV15 and TRBJ2-4; tentatively, D is TRBD2 (7 bases). This CDR3 region has 14 residues. V lost 0 bases, J lost 9 bases, and 12 bases lay in between. CDR1 is LNHNV, CDR2 YYDKDF, per germline (reference sequence). This chain's CDR3 is CATSRDRGARIQYF. The CDR3 nucleotides are TGTGCCACCAGCAGAGATCGGGGGGCACGCATTCAGTACTTC.

V is TRBV7-2 and J is TRBJ1-4, with D unresolved. Looked up from germline, CDR1 is SGHTA and CDR2 is FQGNSA. V was cut by 1 base and J by 7 bases, with 7 bases left in between. The CDR3 contains 13 residues. The DNA of the CDR3 is TGTGCCAGCAGCTTAGAACTGGCTGAAAAACTGTTTTTT. Protein product: CASSLELAEKLFF. Full variable domain (remainder filled in from reference TRBV7-2 and TRBJ1-4): GAGVSQSPSNKVTEKGKDVELRCDPISGHTALYWYRQSLGQGLEFLIYFQGNSAPDKSGLPSDRFSAERTGGSVSTLTIQRTQQEDSAVYLCASSLELAEKLFFGSGTQLSVL.

This chain links TRBV10-1 with TRBJ2-1; 8 bases fit TRBD1. J was trimmed by 6 bases and V by 1 base; bases with no gene match: 11. Per the germline V gene, CDR1 is WNHNN and CDR2 is SYGVQD (reference sequence). This CDR3 is built from 17 residues. CDR3 nucleotide sequence: TGCGCCAGCAGTGAGTTAGGGTCCGGACAGGGATCCAATGAGCAGTTCTTC. Protein product: CASSELGSGQGSNEQFF.

The rearrangement links TRBV28 to TRBJ1-1; 7 positions agree with TRBD1. The CDR3 totals 16 residues. The junction had 9 bases not matched to a gene; V was cut back by 2 bases and J by 3 bases. Germline V gives CDR1 MDHEN, CDR2 SYDVKM. The CDR3 DNA follows: TGTGCCAGCAGTTTAATAGCGGACAGGTGGGACACTGAAGCTTTCTTT. Translated, it gives CASSLIADRWDTEAFF.

The chain joins TRBV19 to TRBJ1-4, with no clear D. The CDR3 spans 14 residues. V gave up 7 bases and J gave up 7 bases, with 16 bases separating them. The germline V gene has CDR1 LNHDA and CDR2 SQIVND (reference sequence). In DNA form, the CDR3 reads TGTGCCAGTAATCTCGGCGGGCCTGGTGAAAAACTGTTTTTT. It is translated as CASNLGGPGEKLFF. Full variable domain (missing parts from reference TRBV19 and TRBJ1-4): DGGITQSPKYLFRKEGQNVTLSCEQNLNHDAMYWYRQDPGQGLRLIYYSQIVNDFQKGDIAEGYSVSREKKESFPLTVTSAQKNPTAFYLCASNLGGPGEKLFFGSGTQLSVL.

V usage is TRBV18 and J usage is TRBJ2-3, with a possible D match to TRBD2 (5 bases). Looked up from germline, CDR1 is KGHSH and CDR2 is LQKENI. Trimming stripped 5 bases from V and 6 bases from J, with 9 bases between. The CDR3 is 12 residues long. CDR3 bases: TGTGCCAGCTCAGGACTCCTTGATACGCAGTATTTT. Translated: CASSGLLDTQYF.

This chain uses TRBV7-7 with TRBJ2-2; TRBD2 might be the D (5 bases). CDR1 and CDR2 (germline): SSHAT, FNYEAQ (reference sequence). The ends were cut back, 5 bases at V and 5 bases at J, with 15 bases in the middle. This CDR3 comprises 15 residues. CDR3: CASSAQDSRTGELFF. The DNA of the CDR3 is TGTGCCAGCAGCGCTCAGGACTCCCGAACCGGGGAGCTGTTTTTT. Together with reference TRBV7-7 and TRBJ2-2, the CDR3 gives the full variable domain: GAGVSQSPRYKVTKRGQDVTLRCDPISSHATLYWYQQALGQGPEFLTYFNYEAQPDKSGLPSDRFSAERPEGSISTLTIQRTEQRDSAMYRCASSAQDSRTGELFFGEGSRLTVL.

This chain connects TRBV4-2 to TRBJ1-2; D not resolved. Germline CDR1 is LGHNA and CDR2 is YNFKEQ. This CDR3 comprises 16 residues. V lost 0 bases and J lost 2, with 13 bases in between. CDR3 loop: CASSQEGRPENYGYTF. CDR3 coding DNA: TGTGCCAGCAGCCAAGAGGGCAGGCCGGAGAACTATGGCTACACCTTC.

This clone was detected ten times or more. The chain's CDR3 is CASSVPGLNTEAFF. CDR3 in DNA: TGTGCCAGTAGTGTTCCAGGGTTGAACACTGAAGCTTTCTTT. The V and J genes are TRBV19 and TRBJ1-1, with TRBD1 as a possible D gene (5 bases). The V gene's germline CDR1 is LNHDA and CDR2 SQIVND (reference sequence). This CDR3 comprises 14 residues. The V and J ends lost 5 bases and 0 bases respectively, with 10 bases between them.